This T cell receptor beta chain was profiled in a study of cytomegalovirus exposure and HLA in healthy donors (dated by TCRdb to the late 2010s). Some background on the complete study: According to an earlier analysis of 587 of the donors, roughly 180 million T cells yielded 117 million unique TCR beta sequences and 276 Gb of sequence data. On average, 235,054 unique TCR beta nucleotide sequences were sequenced per donor among about 400 genotyped donors of the cohort, with roughly 19% of those sequences being non-productive. The study used immunosequencing to profile the T cell repertoires of approximately 630 subjects and linked those repertoires to cytomegalovirus serostatus. The number of donors typed differed by locus, with about 620-630 for A, B, C, DRB1 and DQB1, about 500 for DQA1, 600 to 610 for DPA1, and approximately 470 for DPB1. A later analysis re-analyzed previously published TCR beta repertoires from 666 donors and added high-resolution HLA genotyping to study TCR occurrence patterns. HLA typing covered class I and class II loci at four-digit resolution. In an earlier analysis of over 550 of the donors, high-throughput TCR beta sequencing was used to judge whether each TCR beta V gene segment behaved as functional or pseudogenic. The later analysis used no new phenotypic data to find candidate immune exposures, relying instead on TCR beta sequences and their occurrence across donors. Of the 350 to 400 genotyped donors, over 65% fell in the genetic ancestry cluster associated with self-reported Caucasian donors. Because of strong linkage in the cohort, 5 or 6 DR-DQ haplotypes were treated as single units for association and clustering. An early release covering approximately 600 HLA-typed donors comprised 250 to 350 gigabases of sequencing data and approximately 85 million unique TCR sequences. The aim of the study was to test whether cataloging public T cell receptors could identify signatures of past pathogen exposure. A later genetic analysis used genome-wide SNP genotypes for about 55% of the 666 donors, treating that subset as a discovery cohort. The study combined high-throughput TCR immunosequencing, statistical association of individual TCRs with disease status, and machine learning to predict cytomegalovirus infection status. Along with the roughly 700-subject first cohort, a separate validation cohort of roughly 110 different subjects was used. Donor age, sex, ethnicity and CMV serostatus were compiled alongside the repertoire data. Every discovery cohort repertoire had been produced on one sequencing platform. Results and caveats for the whole study, not just this receptor: Most TCR sequences were observed very rarely across donors, whereas some public TCRs were present in many individuals. In a later genetic analysis, fewer N-insertions in productive TCRs were reported among donors in an Asian-associated ancestry cluster than the roughly 700-donor mean. For the cohort, immune exposure information was limited to CMV serostatus. In a later analysis, HLA-associated TCR beta chains were found to be more clonally expanded and to have lower generation probabilities than equally common non-associated chains. A further reported finding was that TCR beta sequences accurately predicted the HLA-A and HLA-B alleles for most subjects in the first cohort. Three of the identified cytomegalovirus-associated TCR beta chains were confirmed in vitro to be specific for cytomegalovirus antigens. In a later genetic analysis, a missense DCLRE1C variant was associated with V-gene and J-gene trimming of TCR beta chains, and the association was replicated in an independent cohort. The authors suggested that the approach could potentially be generalized to other disease states and immunological phenotypes. A later analysis found that TCR association rates varied across HLA loci, with DRB1 alleles showing the most associated TCRs and HLA-C alleles the fewest. A group of highly shared sequence variants was considered likely to be a technical artifact of the sequencing pipeline. Presence/absence analyses assumed roughly uniform sequencing depth across donors, an assumption that may not hold. HLA typing was unavailable for some donors at each locus, so association tests used only the typed subset. Linkage disequilibrium might explain the correlated functional status among segregating V segments, but an unknown experimental factor could not be ruled out. The classifier was reported to diagnose cytomegalovirus status with high specificity and sensitivity in both the original and validation cohorts. Some IMGT-functional V segments, including TRBV6-2 and TRBV6-3, could not be told apart with the 87-base-pair reads, so those segments were excluded. A later analysis reported that several top co-occurrence clusters appeared linked to parvovirus B19, influenza, CMV and Epstein-Barr virus. A later analysis associated about 17,000 TCR beta sequences with specific HLA alleles at a false discovery rate of 0.05. This cohort had only TCR beta chains sequenced, and the lack of alpha or paired-chain data limited which features could be detected. The study gave a list of around 170 TCR beta chains associated with cytomegalovirus. Seventeen rarely observed V segments, including chromosome 9 orphons, were excluded from the earlier analysis of almost 600 of the donors because counts were too low. Broadly in line with IMGT annotations, most TCR beta V segments showed up in productive rearrangements about 87% or about 30% of the time in an earlier analysis of about 500 of the donors. In a later analysis, most CMV-associated TCR beta chains were found to appear HLA-restricted, with HLA associations seemingly driven largely by CMV exposure. Assigning TCR associations to individual alleles was difficult when HLA alleles, especially DR and DQ, strongly co-occurred.

There are 15 amino acids in the CDR3, from cysteine to phenylalanine inclusive. The DNA shown is the 45-base CDR3, in frame from base 1. V loses 4 bases, J loses 1 base, and the germline ends lie 11 bases apart. Reading the germline V gene gives CDR1 LGHNA and CDR2 YNFKEQ. The library came from the immunoSEQ multiplex PCR assay. For the multiplex PCR, a mixture combining 60 forward primers for TCR Vbeta segments and 13 reverse primers for TCR Jbeta segments was used. A multiplex PCR assay on genomic DNA amplified the CDR3 region of rearranged TCR beta genes. The amplified TCR beta libraries were sequenced on the Illumina HiSeq System as 87-base-pair reads. As for how the authors treated the data: In a later analysis, some 80 million unique TCR beta chains were counted across the 650 to 700 repertoires, and roughly 11 million of these chains were shared by at least two donors. Raw reads were error-corrected and collapsed into unique sequences with a nearest-neighbor algorithm that merged closely related sequences to remove PCR and sequencing errors. V, D and J gene segments were assigned by aligning CDR3 sequences to IMGT reference sequences. For a sequence to be retained, a match of at least six nucleotides to both a V gene segment and a J gene segment was required. A rearrangement counted as productive if the CDR3 had no stop codons and remained in frame with V and J, and every other rearrangement counted as non-productive. CDR3 was defined according to IMGT convention as the region running from the second conserved V-encoded cysteine to the conserved J-encoded phenylalanine. The earlier analysis of about 570 of the donors excluded any sequence lacking an unambiguous match to a single V gene segment. An earlier analysis of roughly 590 of the donors called V segments functional above 56.7% productive rearrangements and segregating when the between-donor standard deviation exceeded 5%. A statistical classification framework was developed to diagnose cytomegalovirus status using the catalog of TCR beta chain sequences. In a later analysis, TCR nucleotide sequences were compared against IMGT/GENE-DB human TR gene sequences so that V and J genes could be assigned. Using the TCRdist pipeline, a later analysis assigned CDR3 sequences along with most-parsimonious VDJ recombination scenarios. A later analysis defined each TCR beta chain by its CDR3 amino acid sequence plus V-gene family, and excluded reads lacking a unique V-gene family. As a way to deal with suspected cross-contamination and a sequencing artifact, a later analysis dropped 500 to 700 nucleotide sequences that were highly shared and had low generation probability. In a later analysis, a clonal expansion index for each public chain was calculated from normalized within-repertoire ranks of inferred template counts. In a later analysis, generation probabilities were computed with a VDJ recombination model fitted to out-of-frame rearrangements, and the resulting probabilities were checked against IGoR. In a later analysis, hypergeometric tests were used to score TCR-TCR, TCR-HLA and TCR-CMV co-occurrence, with a repertoire-size bias correction applied to TCR pairs. To estimate false discovery rates, a later analysis permuted the HLA or CMV assignments 20 times. In a later analysis, co-occurring TCRs were grouped using DBSCAN, with TCRdist sequence similarity added in when clustering inside HLA-allele-positive subsets. For co-occurrence clustering, repertoires with fewer than 30,000 or more than 120,000 public chains were excluded, along with roughly 5 repertoires with anomalous nucleotide sharing. TCRdb obtained this table from immuneACCESS and retained in-frame rearrangements with V and J assigned. These tables miss some clones; where compared with another copy, unresolved V genes account for less than half of the shortfall, and the remainder is unexplained. V and J calls and clone size follow that table, whereas D and trimming were derived from the DNA. This sample is represented by fewer than 110,000 clones; approximately 79% of them were singletons. The leading ten clones occupy 4% of the sample.

In total, 630 or so healthy bone marrow donors made up the cohort. At the time of sampling, every cohort member was nominally healthy, though immune exposures that went unrecorded were likely present. The donor tested CMV seropositive, placing the donor among the 290 or so seropositive members of the cohort. A peripheral blood sample was collected from each donor, and TCR beta sequencing was performed on peripheral blood mononuclear cells. Genomic DNA was extracted from the blood cell samples with the Qiagen DNeasy Blood Extraction Kit. Notes on this clone: Which antigen it targets is not known. No much larger clonotype is one base removed from it; base qualities were not supplied.

The rearrangement combines TRBV4-2 with TRBJ1-5; TRBD1 could be the D gene, as 5 bases match. This receptor was identified in a man aged 45-65 years in good health and CMV-seropositive. Input material: PBMCs. The nucleotide sequence is TGTGCCAGCAGCCGTCAGGGAGGCAGCAATCAGCCCCAGCATTTT. Its product reads: CASSRQGGSNQPQHF.